This TCR beta chain was obtained from a study of T cell clones after liver transplantation. Whole-study context: A pre-transplant mixed lymphocyte reaction with TCRbeta sequencing defined graft-donor-reactive clones followed in post-transplant blood.

Here immunoSEQ multiplex PCR was the method, and the copy in TCRdb shows in-frame clones only, minus some. The sample contains 15,000 to 20,000 clones, around 80% of which appear only once. Overall study findings and caveats: Post-transplant time points were not standardized, so conclusions are preliminary. Low donor cell numbers restricted donor-reactive repertoire measurement in two subjects.

Regarding this clone: Its target is unknown.

Germline V gene sequence: CDR1 MGHRA, CDR2 YSYEKL. CDR3 length: 14 amino acids. V gave up 2 bases and J gave up 4 bases, with 12 bases separating them. The clonotype comes from a human patient who received a liver transplant. Some T cells may be transferred from the graft donor. Here the sequenced sample was CD8+ T cells from blood, taken roughly 48 months after liver transplant. The rearrangement uses TRBV4-1 and TRBJ2-7; tentatively, D is TRBD2 (6 bases). The CDR3 DNA reads TGCGCCAGCAGCCAAACGGGGGTTGGGTACGAGCAGTACTTC. Encoded protein: CASSQTGVGYEQYF.